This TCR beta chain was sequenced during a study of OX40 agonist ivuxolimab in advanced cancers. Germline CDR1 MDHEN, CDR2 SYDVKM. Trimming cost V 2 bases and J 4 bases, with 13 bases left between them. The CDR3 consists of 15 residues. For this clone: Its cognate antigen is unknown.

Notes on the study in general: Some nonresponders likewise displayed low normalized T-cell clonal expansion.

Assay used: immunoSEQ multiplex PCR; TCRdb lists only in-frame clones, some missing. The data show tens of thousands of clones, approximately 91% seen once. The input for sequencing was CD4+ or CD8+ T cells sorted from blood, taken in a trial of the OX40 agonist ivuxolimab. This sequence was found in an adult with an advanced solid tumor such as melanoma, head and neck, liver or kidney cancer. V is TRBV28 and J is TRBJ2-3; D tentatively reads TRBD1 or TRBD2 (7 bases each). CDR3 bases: TGTGCCAGCAGTTTACCAGGGGGGGGTCCAGATACGCAGTATTTT. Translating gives CASSLPGGGPDTQYF.